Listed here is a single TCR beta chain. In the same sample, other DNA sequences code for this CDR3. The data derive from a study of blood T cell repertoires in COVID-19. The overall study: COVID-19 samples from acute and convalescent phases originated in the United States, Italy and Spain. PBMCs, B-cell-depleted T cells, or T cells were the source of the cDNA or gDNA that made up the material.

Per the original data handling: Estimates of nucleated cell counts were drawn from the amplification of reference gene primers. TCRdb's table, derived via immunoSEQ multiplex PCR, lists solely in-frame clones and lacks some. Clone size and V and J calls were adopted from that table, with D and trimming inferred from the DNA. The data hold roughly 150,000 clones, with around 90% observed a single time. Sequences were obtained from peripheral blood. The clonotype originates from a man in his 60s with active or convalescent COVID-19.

The CDR3 sequence is CASGGNQPQHF. For the CDR3, the DNA is TGTGCCAGCGGGGGAAACCAGCCCCAGCATTTT. The genes are TRBV19 and TRBJ1-5; D perhaps matches TRBD1 (5 bases). The V gene's germline CDR1 is LNHDA and CDR2 SQIVND (reference sequence). V lost 9 bases and J 7 bases, leaving 10 bases between the germline ends. The CDR3 length is 11 residues.